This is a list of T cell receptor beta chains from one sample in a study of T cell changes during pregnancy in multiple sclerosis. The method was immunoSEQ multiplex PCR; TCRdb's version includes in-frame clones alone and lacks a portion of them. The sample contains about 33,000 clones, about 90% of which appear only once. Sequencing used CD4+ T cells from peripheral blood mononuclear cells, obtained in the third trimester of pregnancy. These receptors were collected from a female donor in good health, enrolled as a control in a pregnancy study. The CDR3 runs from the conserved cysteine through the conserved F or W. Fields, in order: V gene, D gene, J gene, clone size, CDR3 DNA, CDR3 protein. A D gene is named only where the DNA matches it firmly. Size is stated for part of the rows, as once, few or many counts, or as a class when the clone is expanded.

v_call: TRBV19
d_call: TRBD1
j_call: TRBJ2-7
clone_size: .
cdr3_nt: TGTGCCAGTAGTGCGCCCCGAGGGACAGCCGACTACGAGCAGTACTTC
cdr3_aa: CASSAPRGTADYEQYF

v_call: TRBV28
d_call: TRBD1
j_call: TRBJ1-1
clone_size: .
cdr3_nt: TGTGCCAGCAGACCAACAGGGGGCGTTGGAGCTTTCTTT
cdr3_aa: CASRPTGGVGAFF

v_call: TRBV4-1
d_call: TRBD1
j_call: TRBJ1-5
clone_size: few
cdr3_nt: TGCGCCAGCAGCCAAGGGGGGATGGACAGGGCGAAAGGTCAGCCCCAGCATTTT
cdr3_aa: CASSQGGMDRAKGQPQHF

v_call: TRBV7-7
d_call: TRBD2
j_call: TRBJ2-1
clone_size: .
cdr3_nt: TGTGCTAGCAGCCCTAGGGGACTGGGGACTAGCGGGAGTAGATGTTCATTCAATGAGCAGTTCTTC
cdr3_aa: CASSPRGLGTSGSRCSFNEQFF

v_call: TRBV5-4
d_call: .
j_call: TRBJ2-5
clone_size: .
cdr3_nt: TGTGCCAGCAGCCCGTCCGGGGGTAGAGAGACCCAGTACTTC
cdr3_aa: CASSPSGGRETQYF

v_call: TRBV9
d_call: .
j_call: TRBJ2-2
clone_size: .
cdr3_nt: TGTGCCAGCAGCGTAGGACCCAGGTTCGCCGGGGAGCTGTTTTTT
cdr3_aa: CASSVGPRFAGELFF

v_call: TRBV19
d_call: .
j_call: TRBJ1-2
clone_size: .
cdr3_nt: TGTGCCAGTAGTATAGCTGGCGACAGTTGGGGCTACACCTTC
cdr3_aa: CASSIAGDSWGYTF

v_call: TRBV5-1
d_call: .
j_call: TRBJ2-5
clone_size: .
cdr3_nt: TGCGCCAGCAGCCTACAGCGGAAAGAGACCCAGTACTTC
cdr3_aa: CASSLQRKETQYF

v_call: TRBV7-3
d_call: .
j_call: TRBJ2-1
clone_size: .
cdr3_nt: TGTGCCAGCAGCCCCGGGTCCGCGCCCAATGAGCAGTTCTTC
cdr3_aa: CASSPGSAPNEQFF

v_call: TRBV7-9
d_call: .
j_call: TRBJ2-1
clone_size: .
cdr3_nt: TGTGCCAGCAGCTTAGTCCGACTCTCGTTGGATGAGCAGTTCTTC
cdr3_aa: CASSLVRLSLDEQFF

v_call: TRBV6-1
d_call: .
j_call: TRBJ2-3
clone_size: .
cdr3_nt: TGTGCCACCACCCTACTAAGAGGCACAGATACGCAGTATTTT
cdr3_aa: CATTLLRGTDTQYF

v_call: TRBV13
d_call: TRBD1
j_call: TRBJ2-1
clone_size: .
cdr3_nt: TGTGCCAGCAATCCCAACAGGGGTGGGGAGCAGTTCTTC
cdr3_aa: CASNPNRGGEQFF

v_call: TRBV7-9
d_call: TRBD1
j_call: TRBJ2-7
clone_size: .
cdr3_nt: TGTGCCAGCAGCTTAGAGGGACAGAACTACGAGCAGTACTTC
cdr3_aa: CASSLEGQNYEQYF

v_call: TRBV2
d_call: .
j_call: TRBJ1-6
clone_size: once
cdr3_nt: TGTGCCAGCGCAAATTCCTTCGGGGGGAATTCACCCCTCCACTTT
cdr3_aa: CASANSFGGNSPLHF

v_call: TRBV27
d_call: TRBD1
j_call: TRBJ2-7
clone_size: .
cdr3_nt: TGTGCCAGCAGTTCCTGGGGACAGGGGGGCGAGCAGTACTTC
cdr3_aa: CASSSWGQGGEQYF

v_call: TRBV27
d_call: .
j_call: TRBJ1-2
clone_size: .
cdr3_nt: TGTGCCAGCACCTTGACGGGCACCTTC
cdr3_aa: CASTLTGTF

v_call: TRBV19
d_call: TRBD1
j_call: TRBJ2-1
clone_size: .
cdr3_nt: TGTGCCAGTTGTCCGACCCCGGGACAGTGGTGCAATGAGCAGTTCTTC
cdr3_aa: CASCPTPGQWCNEQFF